This T cell receptor beta chain was sequenced for a study of patients and donors after allogeneic stem cell transplantation. TCRdb redid the calling of the RT-PCR reads with MiXCR, one entry per CDR3 protein. The sample records some 960,000 distinct CDR3 sequences, 18% being singletons. There are 18 residues in the CDR3. Germline loops: CDR1 DFQATT, CDR2 SNEGSKA (reference sequence). V was trimmed by 0 bases and J by 7 bases, leaving 25 bases between them. Sample: blood, either unsorted or a sorted T cell fraction (not recorded which). V usage is TRBV20-1 and J usage is TRBJ1-5; perhaps TRBD1 as D (5 bases). This receptor was obtained from a human donor who was either an allogeneic HSCT recipient or a stem cell or donor lymphocyte infusion donor (not recorded which). It is not recorded whose cells these are; they may come from a transplant donor. The CDR3 here is CSAREGGSGARGLQPQHF. Written as DNA, the CDR3 is TGCAGTGCTAGAGAAGGTGGGTCCGGGGCCCGAGGGTTGCAGCCCCAGCATTTT.